This paragraph covers one T cell receptor (beta chain) sequence. Sequencing used immunoSEQ multiplex PCR; TCRdb keeps in-frame clones, though not all of them. The sample holds 100,000 or so clones, around 84% seen once. This record comes from a study of cytomegalovirus exposure and HLA in healthy donors. About the research overall: According to later analysis, the same platform produced the 120 or so validation and several hundred first-cohort repertoires.

Looked up from germline, CDR1 is MGHRA and CDR2 is YSYEKL. The CDR3 loop spans 19 amino acids. V was shortened by 5 bases and J by 4 bases, with 27 bases between the two germline ends. The source material was PBMCs. This clonotype was obtained from a man aged 18 to 30 in good health and CMV-seropositive. The V and J genes are TRBV4-1 and TRBJ2-1, with D perhaps TRBD2 (7 bases). CDR3 sequence: CASSGFGRGGGRAYNEQFF. CDR3 in DNA: TGCGCCAGCAGCGGATTCGGCAGGGGAGGGGGGAGAGCTTACAATGAGCAGTTCTTC.